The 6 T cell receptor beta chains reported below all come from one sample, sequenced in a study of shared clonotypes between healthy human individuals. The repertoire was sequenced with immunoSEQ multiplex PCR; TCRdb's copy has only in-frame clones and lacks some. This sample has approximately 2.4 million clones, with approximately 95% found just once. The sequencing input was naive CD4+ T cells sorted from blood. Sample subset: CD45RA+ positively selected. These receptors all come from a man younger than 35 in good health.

In DNA form, the CDR3 reads TGTGCCAGTAGTATAGCGGGAGGGCCCCCAGATACGCAGTATTTT. This gives the protein CASSIAGGPPDTQYF. This rearrangement joins TRBV19 to TRBJ2-3; 8 nucleotides align to TRBD2. The germline V gene has CDR1 LNHDA and CDR2 SQIVND (reference sequence). V lost 1 base to trimming and J lost 4 bases; unmatched junction nucleotides: 4. The CDR3 loop spans 15 amino acids.

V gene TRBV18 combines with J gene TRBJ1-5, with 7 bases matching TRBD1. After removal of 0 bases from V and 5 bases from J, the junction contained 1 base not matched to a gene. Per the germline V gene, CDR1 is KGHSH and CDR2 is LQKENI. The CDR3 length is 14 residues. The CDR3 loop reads CASSPPQGDQPQHF. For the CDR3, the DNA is TGTGCCAGCTCACCACCGCAGGGGGATCAGCCCCAGCATTTT.

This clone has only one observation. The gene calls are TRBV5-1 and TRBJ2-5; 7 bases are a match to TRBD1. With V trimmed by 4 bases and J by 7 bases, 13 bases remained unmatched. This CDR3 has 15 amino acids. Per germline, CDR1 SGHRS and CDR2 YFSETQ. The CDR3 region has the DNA TGCGCCAGCAGCCGGGAAGACAGGGACCTTATGACCCAGTACTTC. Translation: CASSREDRDLMTQYF.

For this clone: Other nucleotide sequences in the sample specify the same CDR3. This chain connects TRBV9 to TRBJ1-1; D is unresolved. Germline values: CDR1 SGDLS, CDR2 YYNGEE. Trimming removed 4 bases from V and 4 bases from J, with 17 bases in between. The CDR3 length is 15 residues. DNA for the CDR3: TGTGCCAGCAGCCCACCAGGCAGCGGAGGCACTGAAGCTTTCTTT. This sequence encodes CASSPPGSGGTEAFF.

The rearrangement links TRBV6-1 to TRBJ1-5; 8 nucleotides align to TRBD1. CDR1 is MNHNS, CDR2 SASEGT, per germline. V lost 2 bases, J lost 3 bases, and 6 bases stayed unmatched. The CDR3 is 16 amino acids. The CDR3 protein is CASSERGTGFNQPQHF. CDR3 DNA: TGTGCCAGCAGTGAACGGGGGACAGGTTTCAATCAGCCCCAGCATTTT.

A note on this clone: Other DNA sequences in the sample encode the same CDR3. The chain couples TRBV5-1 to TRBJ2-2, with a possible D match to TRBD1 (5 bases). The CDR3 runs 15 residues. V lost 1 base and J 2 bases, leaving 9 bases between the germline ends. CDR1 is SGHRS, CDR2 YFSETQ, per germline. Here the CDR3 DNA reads TGCGCCAGCAGCTTGACAGGTTCAAACACCGGGGAGCTGTTTTTT. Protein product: CASSLTGSNTGELFF.